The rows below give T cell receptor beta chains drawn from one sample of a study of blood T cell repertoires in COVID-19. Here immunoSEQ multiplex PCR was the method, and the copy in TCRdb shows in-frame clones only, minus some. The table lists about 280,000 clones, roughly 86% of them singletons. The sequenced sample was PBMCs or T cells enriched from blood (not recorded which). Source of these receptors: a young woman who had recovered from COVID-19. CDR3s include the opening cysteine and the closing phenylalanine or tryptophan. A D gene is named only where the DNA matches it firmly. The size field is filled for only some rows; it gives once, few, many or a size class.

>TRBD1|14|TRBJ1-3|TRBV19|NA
CASNAGTGGNTIYF
TGTGCCAGTAACGCCGGGACAGGTGGAAACACCATATATTTT
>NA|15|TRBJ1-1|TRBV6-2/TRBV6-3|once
CASSYGGQGGTEAFF
TGTGCCAGCAGTTACGGGGGTCAGGGAGGAACTGAAGCTTTCTTT
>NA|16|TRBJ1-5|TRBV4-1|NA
CASSQDISWGDQPQHF
TGCGCCAGCAGCCAAGATATATCGTGGGGGGATCAGCCCCAGCATTTT
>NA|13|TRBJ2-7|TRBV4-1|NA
CASSQGIVYEQYF
TGCGCCAGCAGCCAAGGTATAGTCTACGAGCAGTACTTC
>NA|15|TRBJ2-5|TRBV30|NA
CAWSETSVGKETQYF
TGTGCCTGGAGTGAAACTAGTGTAGGGAAAGAGACCCAGTACTTC
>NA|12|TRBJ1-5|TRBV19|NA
CASPGEGQPQHF
TGTGCCAGCCCAGGTGAAGGCCAGCCCCAGCATTTT
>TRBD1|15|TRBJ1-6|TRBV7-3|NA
CASSLIPGGNSPLHF
TGTGCCAGCAGCTTAATTCCAGGGGGTAATTCACCCCTCCACTTT
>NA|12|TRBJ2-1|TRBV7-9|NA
CASSHLAHEQFF
TGTGCCAGCAGCCACCTAGCCCATGAGCAGTTCTTC
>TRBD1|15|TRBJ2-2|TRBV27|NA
CASSGETGSTGELFF
TGTGCCAGCAGTGGAGAGACAGGGAGCACCGGGGAGCTGTTTTTT
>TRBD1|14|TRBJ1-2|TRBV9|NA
CASSVVGTADGYTF
TGTGCCAGCAGCGTAGTGGGGACAGCAGATGGCTACACCTTC
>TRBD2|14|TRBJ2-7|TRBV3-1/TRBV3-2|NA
CASTYGGDIYEQYF
TGTGCCAGCACTTACGGGGGGGATATCTACGAGCAGTACTTC
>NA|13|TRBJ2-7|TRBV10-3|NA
CAIAPSETYEQYF
TGTGCCATCGCCCCTAGCGAGACCTACGAGCAGTACTTC
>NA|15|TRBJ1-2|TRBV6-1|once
CASSEGQAFLYGYTF
TGTGCCAGCAGTGAAGGACAGGCCTTTCTATATGGCTACACCTTC
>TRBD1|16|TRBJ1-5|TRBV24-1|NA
CATSTRGLEEGQPQHF
TGTGCCACCAGTACGAGGGGGCTCGAAGAGGGACAGCCCCAGCATTTT
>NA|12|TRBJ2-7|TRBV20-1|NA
CSASAGYDEQYF
TGCAGTGCTAGTGCCGGGTACGACGAGCAGTACTTC
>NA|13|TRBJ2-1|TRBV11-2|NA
CASSTGPPNEQFF
TGTGCCAGCAGCACAGGGCCCCCCAATGAGCAGTTCTTC
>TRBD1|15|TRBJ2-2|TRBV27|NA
CASSTTGAFTGELFF
TGTGCCAGCAGCACTACAGGGGCATTCACCGGGGAGCTGTTTTTT
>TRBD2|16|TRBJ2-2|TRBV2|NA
CASSSGLAGGLRALFF
TGTGCCAGCAGCTCTGGACTAGCGGGAGGCCTGAGAGCTCTGTTTTTT
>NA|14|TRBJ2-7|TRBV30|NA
CAWMPIPLLGEQYF
TGTGCCTGGATGCCGATTCCACTCCTAGGCGAGCAGTACTTC
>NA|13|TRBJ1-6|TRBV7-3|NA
CASSWVQGSPLHF
TGTGCCAGCAGCTGGGTTCAGGGATCACCCCTCCACTTT
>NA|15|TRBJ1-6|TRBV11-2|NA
CASSPGVSYNSPLHF
TGTGCCAGCAGCCCAGGGGTCTCCTATAATTCACCCCTCCACTTT
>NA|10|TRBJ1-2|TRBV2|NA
CASIAGGYTF
TGTGCCAGCATAGCGGGAGGCTACACCTTC
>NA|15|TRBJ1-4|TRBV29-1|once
CSVEDPDSYNEKLFF
TGCAGCGTTGAAGACCCCGACAGCTATAATGAAAAACTGTTTTTT
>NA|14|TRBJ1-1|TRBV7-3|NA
CASSLTTENTEAFF
TGTGCCAGCAGCTTAACGACAGAGAACACTGAAGCTTTCTTT
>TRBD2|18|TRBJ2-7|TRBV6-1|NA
CASSDGGIGLAGAYEQYF
TGTGCCAGCAGTGACGGGGGTATAGGGCTAGCGGGAGCCTACGAGCAGTACTTC
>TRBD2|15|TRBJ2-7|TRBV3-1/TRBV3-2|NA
CASSQVPLAGVEQYF
TGTGCCAGCAGCCAAGTCCCCCTAGCGGGAGTTGAGCAGTACTTC
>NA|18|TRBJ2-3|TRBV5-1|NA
CASSFNHRQPSPTDTQYF
TGCGCCAGCAGCTTTAACCATCGACAGCCGAGTCCCACAGATACGCAGTATTTT
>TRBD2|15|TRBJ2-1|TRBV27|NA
CASSEWREGPREQFF
TGTGCCAGCAGTGAATGGCGGGAGGGCCCACGGGAGCAGTTCTTC
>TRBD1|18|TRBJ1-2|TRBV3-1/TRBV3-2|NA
CASSQDLPRQGQNYGYTF
TGTGCCAGCAGCCAAGATCTACCGAGACAGGGCCAAAACTATGGCTACACCTTC
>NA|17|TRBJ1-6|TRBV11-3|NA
CASSLRRVLTSNSPLHF
TGTGCCAGCAGCTTGCGCAGGGTCCTGACCTCTAATTCACCCCTCCACTTT
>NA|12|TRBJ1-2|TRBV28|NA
CAGGGYSGGYTF
TGTGCCGGTGGAGGGTATTCGGGGGGCTACACCTTC
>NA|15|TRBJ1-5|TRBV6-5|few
CASSSPHRGNQPQHF
TGTGCCAGCAGTTCACCCCACAGGGGCAATCAGCCCCAGCATTTT
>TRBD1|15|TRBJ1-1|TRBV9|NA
CASRATGSMNTEAFF
TGTGCCAGCAGAGCGACAGGGAGTATGAACACTGAAGCTTTCTTT
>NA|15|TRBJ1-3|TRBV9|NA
CASSPQGISGNTIYF
TGTGCCAGCAGCCCCCAGGGGATCTCTGGAAACACCATATATTTT
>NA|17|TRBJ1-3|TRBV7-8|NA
CASSWAIRGASGNTIYF
TGTGCCAGCAGCTGGGCCATTCGGGGGGCTTCTGGAAACACCATATATTTT
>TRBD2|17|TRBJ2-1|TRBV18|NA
CASSPPKLAGGANEQFF
TGTGCCAGCTCACCACCGAAACTAGCGGGAGGTGCAAATGAGCAGTTCTTC
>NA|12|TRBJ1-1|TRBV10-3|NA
CAIRDWYTEAFF
TGTGCCATCAGGGACTGGTACACTGAAGCTTTCTTT
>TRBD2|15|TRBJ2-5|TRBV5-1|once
CASSSPGLTQETQYF
TGCGCCAGCAGCTCTCCGGGACTAACACAAGAGACCCAGTACTTC
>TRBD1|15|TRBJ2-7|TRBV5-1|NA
CASSLIDRATYEQYF
TGCGCCAGCAGCTTGATAGACAGGGCCACCTACGAGCAGTACTTC
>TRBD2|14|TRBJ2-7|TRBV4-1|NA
CASSLAGVYYEQYF
TGCGCCAGCAGCCTAGCGGGAGTATATTACGAGCAGTACTTC
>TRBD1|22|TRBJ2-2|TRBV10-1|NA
CASSEAIGGDRKLQRNTGELFF
TGCGCCAGCAGTGAGGCGATAGGTGGGGACAGGAAATTACAACGAAACACCGGGGAGCTGTTTTTT
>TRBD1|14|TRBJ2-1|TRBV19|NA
CASEGIVGGHEQFF
TGTGCCAGTGAGGGAATAGTAGGGGGCCATGAGCAGTTCTTC
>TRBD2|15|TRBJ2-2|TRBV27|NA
CASSSLAGGPGELFF
TGTGCCAGCAGTTCGCTAGCGGGAGGCCCCGGGGAGCTGTTTTTT
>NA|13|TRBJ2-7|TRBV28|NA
CASSSGQPYERYF
TGTGCCAGCAGTTCTGGACAGCCTTACGAGCGGTACTTC
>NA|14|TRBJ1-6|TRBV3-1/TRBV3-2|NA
CASRGGGRSSPLHF
TGTGCCAGCAGGGGTGGGGGGAGAAGCTCACCCCTCCACTTT
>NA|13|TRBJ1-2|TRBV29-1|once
CSHLGGGHYGYTF
TGCAGCCACCTCGGCGGTGGTCACTATGGCTACACCTTC
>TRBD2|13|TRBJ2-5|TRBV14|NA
CASSQVREGPVYF
TGTGCCAGCAGCCAAGTCCGGGAGGGCCCGGTGTACTTC
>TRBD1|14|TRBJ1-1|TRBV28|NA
CASSPGTGGTEAFF
TGTGCCAGCAGCCCCGGGACAGGGGGGACTGAAGCTTTCTTT